The source of this T cell receptor (beta chain) is a study of glioma-infiltrating T cells. Study-wide results and caveats: Tissue-blood divergence was below expectation in non-neoplastic patients, above in gliomas. Only very few CDR3 sequences appeared in both tissue and blood.

The ends were cut back, 9 bases at V and 1 base at J, with 21 bases in the middle. CDR1 and CDR2 from the germline V gene are LNHDA and SQIVND (reference sequence). This CDR3 is built from 17 residues. About this clonotype: Its antigen is unidentified.

Using RNA template, CDR3s of TCR alpha and beta were amplified with iRepertoire arm-PCR. Tissue mRNA or PBMC total RNA, 100-400 ng, went into one-step reverse transcription and amplification. A single record per CDR3 protein comes from TCRdb applying MiXCR to the multiplex PCR reads. The data show about 130,000 distinct CDR3 sequences, approximately 25% seen once. The TCR sequence derives from a human donor with low-grade glioma or glioblastoma, undergoing nonglioma brain surgery, or in good health (not recorded which). Sequenced: glioma tissue, nonneoplastic brain tissue, or PBMCs (not recorded which). The chain recombines TRBV19 with TRBJ2-2, with D hard to call. CDR3 in amino acids: CASYPAVGSGNTGELFF. CDR3 DNA: TGTGCCAGCTACCCTGCCGTAGGGTCCGGGAACACCGGGGAGCTGTTTTTT.